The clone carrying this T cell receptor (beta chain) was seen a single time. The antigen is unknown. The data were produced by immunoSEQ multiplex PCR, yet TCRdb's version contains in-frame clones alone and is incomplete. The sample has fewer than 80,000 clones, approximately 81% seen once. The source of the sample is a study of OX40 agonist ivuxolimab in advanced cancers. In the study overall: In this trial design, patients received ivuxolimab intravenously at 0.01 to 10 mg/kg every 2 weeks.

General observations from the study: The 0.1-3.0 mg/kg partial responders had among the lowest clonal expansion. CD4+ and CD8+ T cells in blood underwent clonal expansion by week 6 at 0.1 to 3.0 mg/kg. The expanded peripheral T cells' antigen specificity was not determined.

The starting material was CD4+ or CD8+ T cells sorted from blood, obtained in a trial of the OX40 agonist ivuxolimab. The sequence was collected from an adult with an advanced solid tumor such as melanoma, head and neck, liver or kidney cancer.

In DNA, the CDR3 is TGTGCCAGCAAGGCGGGGGCTACTGGAAATTCACCCCTCCACTTT. Its protein product is CASKAGATGNSPLHF. The V and J genes are TRBV28 and TRBJ1-6, with a tentative D call TRBD1 (6 bases). This CDR3 is 15 amino acids long. Germline values: CDR1 MDHEN, CDR2 SYDVKM. Trimming removed 7 bases from V and 7 bases from J, with 17 bases in between.